This note documents a single T cell receptor beta chain sequence. Its antigen is currently not known. Base qualities are missing; no much larger clone stands one base away. The germline V gene sets CDR1 to SGHDT and CDR2 to YYEEEE. Measured from the cysteine to the phenylalanine, the CDR3 is 13 residues long. Here the CDR3 DNA is all that survives: 39 bases in frame from base 1. Trimming at the junction amounts to 1 base on V and 2 bases on J, and the germline ends lie 7 bases apart. The data derive from a study of cytomegalovirus exposure and HLA in healthy donors (dated by TCRdb to the late 2010s). Regarding the complete study: An earlier analysis of approximately 600 of the donors reported 250 to 300 Gb of sequence data and some 100 million unique TCR beta sequences from some 180 million T cells. About 280 gigabases of sequencing data and around 90 million unique TCR sequences made up an early release that covered roughly 670 HLA-typed donors. Of the roughly 400 genotyped donors, approximately 82% fell in the genetic ancestry cluster associated with self-reported Caucasian donors. The aim of the study was to test whether cataloging public T cell receptors could identify signatures of past pathogen exposure. The T cell repertoires of roughly 660 subjects were profiled by immunosequencing and related to cytomegalovirus serostatus. Besides the first cohort of hundreds of subjects, a separate validation cohort made up of 120 different subjects was used. To predict cytomegalovirus infection status, the study combined high-throughput TCR immunosequencing, statistical association of individual TCRs with disease status, and machine learning. To study patterns of TCR occurrence, a later analysis re-analyzed previously published TCR beta repertoires from 600 to 750 donors and added high-resolution HLA genotyping. Rather than drawing on any new phenotypic data, the later analysis identified candidate immune exposures from TCR beta sequences and the way those sequences occurred across donors. An earlier analysis of 450 to 750 of the donors used high-throughput TCR beta sequencing to judge whether each TCR beta V gene segment behaved as functional or pseudogenic. Donor age, sex, ethnicity and CMV serostatus were collected together with the repertoire data. Genome-wide SNP genotypes for about 55% of the roughly 670 donors were used in a later genetic analysis, which treated that subset as a discovery cohort. All discovery cohort repertoires had been generated using a single sequencing platform. Both class I and class II loci were covered by HLA typing, at four-digit resolution. Typing coverage varied by locus: about 620-640 donors for A, B, C, DRB1 and DQB1; approximately 500 for DQA1; around 610 for DPA1; more than 450 for DPB1. About five DR-DQ haplotypes were treated as single units for association and clustering because of strong linkage in the cohort. Among about 400 genotyped donors of the cohort, an average of roughly 230,000 unique TCR beta nucleotide sequences was sequenced per donor, of which 15% to 20% were non-productive. The investigation overall reported the following: Specific HLA alleles were associated with around 18,000 TCR beta sequences at a false discovery rate of 0.05 in a later analysis. Some IMGT-functional V segments, including TRBV6-2 and TRBV6-3, could not be distinguished by the 87-base-pair reads and were therefore excluded. CMV serostatus was the only immune exposure information available for the cohort. In a later analysis, HLA-associated TCR beta chains were found to be more clonally expanded and to have lower generation probabilities than equally common non-associated chains. A later genetic analysis associated a missense DCLRE1C variant with V-gene and J-gene trimming of TCR beta chains, and an independent cohort replicated the association. Because HLA typing was missing for some donors at each locus, association tests included only the typed subset. A cluster of highly shared sequence variants was judged likely to be a technical artifact of the sequencing pipeline. Linkage disequilibrium might explain the correlated functional status among segregating V segments, but an unknown experimental factor could not be ruled out. A further reported finding was that TCR beta sequences accurately predicted the HLA-A and HLA-B alleles for most subjects in the first cohort. Roughly uniform sequencing depth across donors was assumed in presence/absence analyses, although this assumption may not hold. In this cohort, only TCR beta chains were sequenced, and detectable features were limited by the absence of alpha or paired-chain data. According to a later analysis, TCR association rates differed among HLA loci, with DRB1 alleles showing the most associated TCRs and HLA-C alleles showing the fewest. Compared with the 666-donor mean, donors in an Asian-associated ancestry cluster had fewer N-insertions in productive TCRs, according to a later genetic analysis. In an earlier analysis of 500 to 650 of the donors, most TCR beta V segments appeared in productive rearrangements about 90% or about 30% of the time, broadly matching IMGT annotations. In vitro tests confirmed that a few of the cytomegalovirus-associated TCR beta chains recognize cytomegalovirus antigens. While some public TCRs were present in many individuals, most TCR sequences turned up only very rarely across donors. In a later analysis, several top co-occurrence clusters were reported to appear linked to parvovirus B19, influenza, CMV and Epstein-Barr virus. When HLA alleles, especially DR and DQ, strongly co-occurred, TCR associations were difficult to assign to individual alleles. Most CMV-associated TCR beta chains appeared to be HLA-restricted in a later analysis, and the HLA associations seemed to be driven largely by CMV exposure. Because counts were too low, about 17 rarely observed V segments, including chromosome 9 orphons, were excluded from the earlier analysis of a few hundred of the donors. The study gave a list of about 170 TCR beta chains associated with cytomegalovirus. The classifier was reported to diagnose cytomegalovirus status with high specificity and sensitivity in both the original and validation cohorts. The authors suggested that the approach could potentially be generalized to other disease states and immunological phenotypes.

The cohort comprised some 730 healthy bone marrow donors. All cohort members were sampled while nominally healthy, although unrecorded immune exposures were likely present. The donor tested CMV seronegative and was one of the 352 seronegative cohort members. A peripheral blood sample was collected from each donor, and TCR beta sequencing was performed on peripheral blood mononuclear cells. Genomic DNA extraction from the blood cell samples was performed with the Qiagen DNeasy Blood Extraction Kit. The library was built by means of the immunoSEQ multiplex PCR assay. The multiplex PCR relied on a mix of 60 forward primers for TCR Vbeta segments and 13 reverse primers for TCR Jbeta segments. A multiplex PCR assay on genomic DNA amplified the CDR3 region of rearranged TCR beta genes. On the Illumina HiSeq System, the amplified TCR beta libraries were sequenced as 87-base-pair reads. Processing in the source paper ran as follows. In a later analysis, 77 million or so unique TCR beta chains were counted across the 650 to 750 repertoires, and around 11 million of these chains were shared by at least two donors. Raw reads were error-corrected and collapsed into unique sequences by a nearest-neighbor algorithm in which closely related sequences were merged to remove PCR and sequencing errors. CDR3 sequences were aligned to IMGT reference sequences to assign V, D and J gene segments. For a sequence to be retained, a match of at least six nucleotides was required to both a V gene segment and a J gene segment. Rearrangements were called productive when the CDR3 lacked stop codons and stayed in frame with V and J; all others were non-productive. CDR3 was defined by IMGT convention, running from the second conserved V-encoded cysteine to the conserved J-encoded phenylalanine. The earlier analysis of roughly 590 of the donors excluded sequences that lacked an unambiguous match to a single V gene segment. An earlier analysis of roughly 590 of the donors called V segments functional above 56.7% productive rearrangements and segregating when the between-donor standard deviation exceeded 5%. A statistical classification framework was built for diagnosing cytomegalovirus status from the catalog of TCR beta chain sequences. In a later analysis, TCR nucleotide sequences were compared against IMGT/GENE-DB human TR gene sequences so that V and J genes could be assigned. The TCRdist pipeline was used in a later analysis to assign CDR3 sequences and most-parsimonious VDJ recombination scenarios. In a later analysis, each TCR beta chain was defined by its CDR3 amino acid sequence together with its V-gene family, and reads without a unique V-gene family were excluded. In a later analysis, a few hundred highly shared, low-generation-probability nucleotide sequences were removed to address suspected cross-contamination and a sequencing artifact. In a later analysis, a clonal expansion index for each public chain was calculated from normalized within-repertoire ranks of inferred template counts. In a later analysis, generation probabilities were computed using a VDJ recombination model fitted to out-of-frame rearrangements, and the results were checked against IGoR. A later analysis scored TCR-TCR, TCR-HLA and TCR-CMV co-occurrence with hypergeometric tests, applying a repertoire-size bias correction to TCR pairs. In a later analysis, false discovery rates were estimated by permuting HLA or CMV assignments 20 times. In a later analysis, co-occurring TCRs were grouped using DBSCAN, and TCRdist sequence similarity was added for clustering within HLA-allele-positive subsets. For co-occurrence clustering, repertoires with fewer than 30,000 or more than 120,000 public chains were excluded, along with four or five repertoires with anomalous nucleotide sharing. Not all clones reach the TCRdb copy of this immuneACCESS table, which keeps in-frame sequences only. Checked studies attribute under half of the gap to unresolved V genes and leave the rest unexplained. Clonal size and the V and J genes are those of that table, whereas D and trimming came from the DNA. The sample table records fewer than 250,000 clones; almost 80% of these occur just once. Roughly 1.9% of the sample lies in the top ten.

Source material: PBMCs. This sequence was found in a male donor in good health and CMV-seronegative. Rearrangement joined TRBV5-6 to TRBJ2-7, with a tentative D gene TRBD1 over 5 matching bases. In nucleotides, the sequence is TGTGCCAGCAGCTTGACAGGAACCTACGAGCAGTACTTC. The encoded protein is CASSLTGTYEQYF.